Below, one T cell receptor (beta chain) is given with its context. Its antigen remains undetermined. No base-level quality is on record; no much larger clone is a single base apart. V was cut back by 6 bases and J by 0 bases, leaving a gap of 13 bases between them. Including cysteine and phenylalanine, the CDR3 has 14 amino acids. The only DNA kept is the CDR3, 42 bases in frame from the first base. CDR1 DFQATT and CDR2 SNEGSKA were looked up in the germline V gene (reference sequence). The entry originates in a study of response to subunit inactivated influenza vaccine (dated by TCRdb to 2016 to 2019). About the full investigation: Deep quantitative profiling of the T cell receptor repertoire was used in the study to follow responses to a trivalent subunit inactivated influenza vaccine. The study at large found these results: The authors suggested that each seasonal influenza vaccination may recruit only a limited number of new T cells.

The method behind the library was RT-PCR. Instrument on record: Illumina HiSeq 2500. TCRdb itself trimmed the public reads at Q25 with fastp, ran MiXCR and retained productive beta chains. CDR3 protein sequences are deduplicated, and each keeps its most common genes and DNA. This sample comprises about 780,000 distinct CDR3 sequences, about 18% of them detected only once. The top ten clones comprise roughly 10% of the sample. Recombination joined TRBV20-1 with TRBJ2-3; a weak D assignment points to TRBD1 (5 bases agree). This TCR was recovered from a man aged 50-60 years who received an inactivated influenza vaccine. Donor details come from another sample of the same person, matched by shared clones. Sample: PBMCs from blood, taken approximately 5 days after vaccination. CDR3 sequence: CSATGLESTDTQYF. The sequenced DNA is TGCAGTGCCACAGGTCTAGAGAGCACAGATACGCAGTATTTT.